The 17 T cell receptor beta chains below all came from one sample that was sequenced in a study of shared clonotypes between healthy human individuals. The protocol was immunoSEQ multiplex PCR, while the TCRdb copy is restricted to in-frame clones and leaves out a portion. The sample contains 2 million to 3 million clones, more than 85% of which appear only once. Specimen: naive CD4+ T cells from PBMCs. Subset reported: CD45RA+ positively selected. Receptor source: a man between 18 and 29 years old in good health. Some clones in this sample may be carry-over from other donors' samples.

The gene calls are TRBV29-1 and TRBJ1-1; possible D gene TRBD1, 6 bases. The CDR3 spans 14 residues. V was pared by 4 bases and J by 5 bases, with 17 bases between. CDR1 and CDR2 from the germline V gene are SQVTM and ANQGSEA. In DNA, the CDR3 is TGCAGCGTTGGGAGGGCGGGGGCCGGGACTGAAGCTTTCTTT. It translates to CSVGRAGAGTEAFF. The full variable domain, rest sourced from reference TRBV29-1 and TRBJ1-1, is SAVISQKPSRDICQRGTSLTIQCQVDSQVTMMFWYRQQPGQSLTLIATANQGSEATYESGFVIDKFPISRPNLTFSTLTVSNMSPEDSSIYLCSVGRAGAGTEAFFGQGTRLTVV.

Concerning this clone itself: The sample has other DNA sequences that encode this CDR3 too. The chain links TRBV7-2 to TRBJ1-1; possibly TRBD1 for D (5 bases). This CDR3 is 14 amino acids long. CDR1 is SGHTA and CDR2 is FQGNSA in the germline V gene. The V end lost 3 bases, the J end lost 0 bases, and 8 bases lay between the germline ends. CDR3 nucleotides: TGTGCCAGCAGCTTTACAGGTTTGAACACTGAAGCTTTCTTT. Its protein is CASSFTGLNTEAFF.

DNA of the CDR3: TGTGCCAGTAGTATTCAGTTTCAGCCCCAGCATTTT. This gives the protein CASSIQFQPQHF. The chain combines TRBV19 with TRBJ1-5; the D is unclear. From germline, CDR1 is LNHDA and CDR2 SQIVND (reference sequence). The V end lost 3 bases, the J end lost 6 bases, and 6 bases lay between the germline ends. CDR3 length: 12 residues.

The CDR3 DNA reads TGTGCCAGCAGCCCCACCCTGGCGGGGGAGCAGTTCTTC. It translates to CASSPTLAGEQFF. The V call is TRBV9, the J call TRBJ2-1, with D possibly TRBD2 on 6 matching bases. Trimming left V 4 bases short and J 10 bases short, with 15 bases between. CDR1 and CDR2 (germline): SGDLS, YYNGEE. This CDR3 spans 13 amino acids.

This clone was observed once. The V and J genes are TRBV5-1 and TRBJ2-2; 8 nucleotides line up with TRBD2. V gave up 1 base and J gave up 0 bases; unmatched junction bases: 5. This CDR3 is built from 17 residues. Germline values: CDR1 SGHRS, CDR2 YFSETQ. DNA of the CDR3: TGCGCCAGCAGCTTGTTCCTAGCGGGCGCGAACACCGGGGAGCTGTTTTTT. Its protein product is CASSLFLAGANTGELFF.

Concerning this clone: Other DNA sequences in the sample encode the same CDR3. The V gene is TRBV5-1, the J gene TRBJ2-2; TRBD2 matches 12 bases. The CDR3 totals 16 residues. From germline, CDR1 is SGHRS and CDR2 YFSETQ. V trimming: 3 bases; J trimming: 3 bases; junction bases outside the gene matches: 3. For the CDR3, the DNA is TGCGCCAGCAGCTCCCGACTAGCGGGAGACACCGGGGAGCTGTTTTTT. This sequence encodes CASSSRLAGDTGELFF.

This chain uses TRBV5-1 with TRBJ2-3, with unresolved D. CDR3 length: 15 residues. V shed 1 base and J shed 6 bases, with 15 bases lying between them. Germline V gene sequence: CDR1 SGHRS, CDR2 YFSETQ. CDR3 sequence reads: CASSLLPVEGDTQYF. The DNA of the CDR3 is TGCGCCAGCAGCTTGTTGCCAGTCGAAGGGGATACGCAGTATTTT.

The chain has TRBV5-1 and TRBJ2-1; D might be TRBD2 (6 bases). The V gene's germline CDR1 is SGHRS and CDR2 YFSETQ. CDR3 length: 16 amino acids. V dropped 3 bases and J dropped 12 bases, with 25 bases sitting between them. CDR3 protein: CASSSLLAGPHNGQFF. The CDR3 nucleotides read TGCGCCAGCAGCTCACTACTAGCCGGTCCCCATAACGGGCAGTTCTTC.

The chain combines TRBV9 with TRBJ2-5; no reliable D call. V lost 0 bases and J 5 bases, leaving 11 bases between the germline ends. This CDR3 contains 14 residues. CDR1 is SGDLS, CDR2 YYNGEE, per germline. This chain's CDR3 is CASSVDEARETQYF. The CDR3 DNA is TGTGCCAGCAGCGTAGATGAGGCTAGGGAGACCCAGTACTTC.

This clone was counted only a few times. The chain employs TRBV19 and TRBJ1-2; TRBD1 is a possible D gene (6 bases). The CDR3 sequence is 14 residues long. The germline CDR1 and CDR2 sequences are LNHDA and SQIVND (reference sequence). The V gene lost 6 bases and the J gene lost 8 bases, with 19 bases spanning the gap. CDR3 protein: CASRSGQYREGYTF. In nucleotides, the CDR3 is TGTGCCAGTAGGTCCGGACAGTATCGAGAAGGCTACACCTTC.

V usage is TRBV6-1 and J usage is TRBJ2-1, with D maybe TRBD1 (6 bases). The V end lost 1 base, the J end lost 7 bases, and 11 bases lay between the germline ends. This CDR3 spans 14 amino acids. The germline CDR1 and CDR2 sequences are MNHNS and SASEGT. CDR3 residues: CASSEGGTPNEQFF. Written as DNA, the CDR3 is TGTGCCAGCAGTGAAGGGGGGACACCAAATGAGCAGTTCTTC.

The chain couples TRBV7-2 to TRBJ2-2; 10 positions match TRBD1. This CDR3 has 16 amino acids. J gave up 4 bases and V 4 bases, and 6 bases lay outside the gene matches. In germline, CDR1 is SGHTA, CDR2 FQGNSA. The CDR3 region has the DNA TGTGCCAGCAGCTCCTGGACAGGGGGACGCACCGGGGAGCTGTTTTTT. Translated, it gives CASSSWTGGRTGELFF.

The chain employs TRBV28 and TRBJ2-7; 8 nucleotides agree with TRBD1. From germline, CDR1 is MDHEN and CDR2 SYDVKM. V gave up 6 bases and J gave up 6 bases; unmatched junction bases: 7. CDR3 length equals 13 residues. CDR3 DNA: TGTGCCAGCAGCCCGAGGACAGGGACCGAGCAGTACTTC. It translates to CASSPRTGTEQYF.

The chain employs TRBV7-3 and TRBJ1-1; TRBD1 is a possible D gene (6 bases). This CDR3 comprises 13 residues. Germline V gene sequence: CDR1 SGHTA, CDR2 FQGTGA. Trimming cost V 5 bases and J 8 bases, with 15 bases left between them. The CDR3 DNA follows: TGTGCCAGCAGCGTAGGTGGAGGGGGAGAAGCTTTCTTT. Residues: CASSVGGGGEAFF.

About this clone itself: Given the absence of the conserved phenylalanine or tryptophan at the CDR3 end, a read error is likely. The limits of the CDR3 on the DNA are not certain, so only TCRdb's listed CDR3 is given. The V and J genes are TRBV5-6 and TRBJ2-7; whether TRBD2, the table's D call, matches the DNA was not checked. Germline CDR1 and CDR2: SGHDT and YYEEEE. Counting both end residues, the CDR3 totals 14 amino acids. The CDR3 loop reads CASSSRGTSGRSIL.

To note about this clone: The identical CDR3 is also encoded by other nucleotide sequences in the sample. Here the CDR3 DNA reads TGTGCCAGCAGCTTGACAGGGAACACTGAAGCTTTCTTT. Amino acid sequence: CASSLTGNTEAFF. V gene TRBV11-2 combines with J gene TRBJ1-1, with D tentatively TRBD1 (6 bases). The CDR3 has 13 residues. In germline, CDR1 is SGHAT, CDR2 FQNNGV. V was shortened by 3 bases and J by 1 base, with 6 bases between the two germline ends.

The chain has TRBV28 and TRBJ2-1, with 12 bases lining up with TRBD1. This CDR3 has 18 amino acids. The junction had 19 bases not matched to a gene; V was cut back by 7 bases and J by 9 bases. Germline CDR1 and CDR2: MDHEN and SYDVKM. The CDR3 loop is CASISSTFRDRGRVEQFF. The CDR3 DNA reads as TGTGCCAGCATATCATCGACCTTCCGGGACAGGGGGCGTGTTGAGCAGTTCTTC.